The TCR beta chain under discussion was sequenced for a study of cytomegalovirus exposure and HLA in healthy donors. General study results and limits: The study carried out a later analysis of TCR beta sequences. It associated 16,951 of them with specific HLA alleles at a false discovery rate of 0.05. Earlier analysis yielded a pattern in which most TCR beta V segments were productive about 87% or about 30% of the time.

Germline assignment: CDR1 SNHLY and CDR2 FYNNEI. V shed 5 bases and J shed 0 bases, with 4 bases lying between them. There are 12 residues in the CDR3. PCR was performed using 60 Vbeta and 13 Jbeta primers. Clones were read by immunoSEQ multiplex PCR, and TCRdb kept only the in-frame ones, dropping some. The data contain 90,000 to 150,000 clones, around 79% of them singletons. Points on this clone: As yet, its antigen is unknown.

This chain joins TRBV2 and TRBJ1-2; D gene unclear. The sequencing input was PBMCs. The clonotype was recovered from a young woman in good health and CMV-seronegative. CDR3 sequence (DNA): TGTGCCAGCAGTCAGACTAACTATGGCTACACCTTC. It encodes CASSQTNYGYTF.